This is a list of T cell receptor beta chains from one sample in a study of shared clonotypes between healthy human individuals. Repertoires were generated with immunoSEQ multiplex PCR, while TCRdb's copy carries only in-frame clones and drops some. This table holds 2 million to 2.5 million clones, about nine tenths found once. The sample was naive CD4+ T cells from PBMCs. Every receptor here comes from a man between 18 and 35 years old in good health. Some clones in this sample may be carry-over from other donors' samples. The conserved cysteine and the conserved F or W are not part of the CDR3 here. D genes are given only for firm matches. A clone size is listed for some rows: how often the clone was seen (once, few, many), or a class if it is expanded.

>TRBV6-1|NA|NA
ASSEPHEQY
>TRBV28|NA|NA
ASSFWGYGELF
>TRBV7-9|NA|NA
ASSQPGDGETQY
>TRBV19|NA|few
ASSIPGNTIY
>TRBV7-2|TRBD2|NA
ASSHPAGLAGNRETQY
>TRBV7-3|NA|NA
ASSPLEGPPYEQY
>TRBV9|NA|NA
ASSVVALGGDTQY
>TRBV5-1|NA|NA
ASSYSIAAEAF
>TRBV6-5|TRBD1|NA
ASSYNRGRGEQY
>TRBV28|TRBD2|NA
ASSASGIGYNEQF